This T cell receptor (beta chain) is drawn from a study of post-analysis software for immune sequencing data. The study, taken as a whole, reports: Higher frequency in patients than in controls was seen for roughly five TRBV segments, with TRBV5-6, TRBV5-1 and TRBV20-1 among them.

Germline V lookup: CDR1 KGHDR, CDR2 SFDVKD. CDR3 length: 15 residues. Trimming removed 3 bases from V and 6 bases from J, with 14 bases in between. Comment on this clonotype: Its target is not known.

Carried by the TCR beta cDNA libraries were unique molecular identifiers. MiXCR was run by TCRdb on the PCR reads, yielding one entry per CDR3 protein. Seen here are 750,000 to 900,000 distinct CDR3 sequences, more than 45% observed once, and the top ten hold 4.9%. The sequencing sample was made of blood. The sequence came from a girl between 5 and 17 years old with multiple sclerosis. The genes are TRBV24-1 and TRBJ1-5; D not resolved. CDR3 nucleotides: TGTGCCACCAGTGATCCAAGGGTCGCGAGTCAGCCCCAGCATTTT. Its protein product is CATSDPRVASQPQHF.